These 10 T cell receptor beta chains share one sample of origin, sequenced in a study of CD8 T cells in ankylosing spondylitis. General study findings and limits: There was a TCR beta motif, made of several highly homologous variants, that appeared characteristic of ankylosing spondylitis blood.

TCRdb independently ran MiXCR on the 5' RACE reads; one entry per CDR3 protein. The sample carries about 330,000 distinct CDR3 sequences, roughly 8% recorded once. Antigens of these TCRs are unknown. Sample: blood, either unsorted or a sorted T cell fraction (not recorded which). Receptors were obtained from a male donor with ankylosing spondylitis.

Ten or more counts support this clonotype. The rearrangement joins TRBV20-1 to TRBJ1-1; D not certain. The germline gives CDR1 DFQATT, CDR2 SNEGSKA (reference sequence). The CDR3 extends over 15 amino acids. V dropped 3 bases and J dropped 0 bases, with 14 bases sitting between them. DNA for the CDR3: TGCAGTGCTAGGAAGTGGCAGAGCATGAACACTGAAGCTTTCTTT. Translated, it gives CSARKWQSMNTEAFF.

V and J are TRBV14 and TRBJ1-3; tentative D call: TRBD1 (5 bases). Trimming took off 1 base at V and 0 bases at J, with 7 bases between the two ends. The germline CDR1 and CDR2 sequences are SGHDN and FVKESK. The length of the CDR3 is 15 residues. CDR3 amino acids: CASSQGDSSGNTIYF. The CDR3 DNA reads TGTGCCAGCAGCCAAGGTGACAGCTCTGGAAACACCATATATTTT.

The chain links TRBV7-9 to TRBJ2-7; TRBD1 matches 12 bases. CDR1 SEHNR and CDR2 FQNEAQ come from the germline V gene (reference sequence). The CDR3 runs to 15 residues. With 2 bases clipped from V and 6 bases from J, the junction kept 5 bases outside the gene matches. The chain's CDR3 is CASSLFGTGGSEQYF. In DNA, the CDR3 is TGTGCCAGCAGCTTATTTGGGACAGGGGGCTCCGAGCAGTACTTC.

This clonotype turned up a few times. The V gene is TRBV19, the J gene TRBJ1-1; the match to TRBD1 covers 12 bases. Trimming took 10 bases from V and 1 from J; bases not matched to a gene: 10. CDR3 size: 16 residues. Germline loops: CDR1 LNHDA, CDR2 SQIVND (reference sequence). In nucleotides, the CDR3 is TGTGCCACCCTACCCGGGACAGGGGGCCGGAACACTGAAGCTTTCTTT. This translates into CATLPGTGGRNTEAFF.

V is TRBV18 and J is TRBJ2-1; no clear D gene. This CDR3 contains 15 residues. CDR1 is KGHSH, CDR2 LQKENI, per germline. The V gene lost 4 bases and the J gene lost 5 bases, with 15 bases spanning the gap. The CDR3 sequence: CASSRPLDRNNEQFF. The CDR3 DNA follows: TGTGCCAGCTCACGGCCTTTGGATAGGAACAATGAGCAGTTCTTC.

This clonotype was recorded many times. The chain has TRBV7-9 and TRBJ2-2; a possible D gene is TRBD1 (7 bases). Germline assignment: CDR1 SEHNR and CDR2 FQNEAQ (reference sequence). CDR3 length: 15 residues. Trimming removed 4 bases from V and 3 bases from J, with 12 bases in between. CDR3 nucleotides: TGTGCCAGCAGCTACAGGGGACTTGACACCGGGGAGCTGTTTTTT. It is translated as CASSYRGLDTGELFF.

This clonotype was observed a few times. The genes are TRBV19 and TRBJ2-5; D gene ambiguous. V lost 2 bases to trimming and J lost 5 bases, with 9 bases between them. The CDR3 covers 13 residues. The germline gives CDR1 LNHDA, CDR2 SQIVND (reference sequence). For the CDR3, the DNA is TGTGCCAGTAGTATACAAGCCCGGGAGACCCAGTACTTC. Translating it yields CASSIQARETQYF.

This clonotype has a handful of counts. The rearrangement links TRBV6-1 to TRBJ1-1; possibly TRBD1 for D (6 bases). Germline values: CDR1 MNHNS, CDR2 SASEGT. The CDR3 is 15 residues long. V was cut by 2 bases and J by 4 bases, with 14 bases left in between. The CDR3 sequence: CASSELGGHFTEAFF. The CDR3 DNA reads as TGTGCCAGCAGTGAATTGGGGGGACATTTCACTGAAGCTTTCTTT.

This chain connects TRBV4-3 to TRBJ1-5; no clear D. Germline V gives CDR1 LGHNA, CDR2 YSLEER. The CDR3 runs 16 residues. The V and J ends lost 1 base and 5 bases respectively, with 15 bases between them. CDR3 sequence: CASSQVLSEGYQPQHF. As DNA, the CDR3 is TGCGCCAGCAGCCAAGTTTTGTCAGAAGGGTATCAGCCCCAGCATTTT.

This clonotype was detected only a few times. The genes are TRBV6-2 or TRBV6-3 and TRBJ1-5; D is unresolved. CDR1 and CDR2 (germline): MNHEY, SVGEGT. CDR3 length: 12 residues. The V and J ends lost 4 bases and 11 bases respectively, with 12 bases between them. The CDR3 loop reads CASSSNRVAQHF. CDR3 nucleotide sequence: TGTGCCAGCAGTTCCAACCGGGTAGCCCAGCATTTT.